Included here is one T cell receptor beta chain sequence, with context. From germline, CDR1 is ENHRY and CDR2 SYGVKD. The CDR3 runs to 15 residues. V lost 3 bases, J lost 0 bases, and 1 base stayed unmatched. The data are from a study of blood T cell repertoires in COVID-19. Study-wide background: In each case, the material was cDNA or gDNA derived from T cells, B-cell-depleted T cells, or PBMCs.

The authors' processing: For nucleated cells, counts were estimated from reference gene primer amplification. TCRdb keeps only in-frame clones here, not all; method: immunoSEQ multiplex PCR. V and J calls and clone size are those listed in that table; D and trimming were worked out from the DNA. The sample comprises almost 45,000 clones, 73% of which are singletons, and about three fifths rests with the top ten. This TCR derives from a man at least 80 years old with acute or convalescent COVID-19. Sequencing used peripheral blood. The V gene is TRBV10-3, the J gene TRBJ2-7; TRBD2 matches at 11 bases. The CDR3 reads CAISDGLAGSYEQYF. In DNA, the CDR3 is TGTGCCATCAGTGATGGACTAGCGGGCTCCTACGAGCAGTACTTC.